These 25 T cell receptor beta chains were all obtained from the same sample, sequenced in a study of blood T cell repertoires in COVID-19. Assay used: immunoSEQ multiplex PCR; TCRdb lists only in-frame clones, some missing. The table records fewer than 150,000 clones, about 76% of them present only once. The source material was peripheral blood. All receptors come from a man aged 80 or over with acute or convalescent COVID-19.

CDR3 residues: CASSQDPDNSGPHEQYF. In DNA form, the CDR3 reads TGCGCCAGCAGCCAAGATCCCGACAACTCAGGCCCCCACGAGCAGTACTTC. J is TRBJ2-7 and V is TRBV4-1; D ambiguous. Trimming pared 0 bases from V and 5 bases from J, leaving 20 bases between. Germline V gene data show CDR1 as MGHRA and CDR2 as YSYEKL. The CDR3 is made up of 17 amino acids.

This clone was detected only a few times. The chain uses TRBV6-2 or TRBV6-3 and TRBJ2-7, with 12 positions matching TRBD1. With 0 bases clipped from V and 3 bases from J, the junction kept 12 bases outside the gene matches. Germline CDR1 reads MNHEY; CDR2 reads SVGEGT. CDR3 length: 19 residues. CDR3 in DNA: TGTGCCAGCAGTTACTCTCCACGGGACAGGGGGCGCGGAGGCTACGAGCAGTACTTC. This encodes CASSYSPRDRGRGGYEQYF.

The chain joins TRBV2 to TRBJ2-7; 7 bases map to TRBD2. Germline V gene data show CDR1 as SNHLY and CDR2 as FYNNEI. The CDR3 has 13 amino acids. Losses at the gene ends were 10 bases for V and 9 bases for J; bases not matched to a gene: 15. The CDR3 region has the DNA TGTGCCACTAGAGGGGACTACACTACGAGGCAGTACTTC. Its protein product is CATRGDYTTRQYF.

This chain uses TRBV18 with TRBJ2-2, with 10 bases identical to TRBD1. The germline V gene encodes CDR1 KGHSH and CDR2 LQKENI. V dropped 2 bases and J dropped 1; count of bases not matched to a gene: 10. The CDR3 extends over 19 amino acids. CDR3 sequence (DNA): TGTGCCAGCTCACCAGGCCCCCTCGACAGGGGGCGGAACACCGGGGAGCTGTTTTTT. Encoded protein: CASSPGPLDRGRNTGELFF.

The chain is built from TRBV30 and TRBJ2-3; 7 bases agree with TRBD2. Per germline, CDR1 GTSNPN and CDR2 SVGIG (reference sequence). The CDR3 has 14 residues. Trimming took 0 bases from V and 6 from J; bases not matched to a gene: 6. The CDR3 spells CAWSVERGGDTQYF. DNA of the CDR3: TGTGCCTGGAGTGTTGAGCGGGGAGGTGATACGCAGTATTTT.

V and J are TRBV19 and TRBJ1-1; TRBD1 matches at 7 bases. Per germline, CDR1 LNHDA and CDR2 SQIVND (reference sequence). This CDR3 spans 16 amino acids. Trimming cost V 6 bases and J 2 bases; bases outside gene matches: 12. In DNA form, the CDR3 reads TGTGCCAGTAGCCCACGACAGGGACAACCAAACACTGAAGCTTTCTTT. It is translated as CASSPRQGQPNTEAFF.

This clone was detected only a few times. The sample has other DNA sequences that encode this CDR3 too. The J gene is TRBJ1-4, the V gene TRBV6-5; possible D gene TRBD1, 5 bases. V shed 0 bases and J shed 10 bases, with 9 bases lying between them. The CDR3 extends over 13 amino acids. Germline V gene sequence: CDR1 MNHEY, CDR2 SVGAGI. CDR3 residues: CASSYSSGGKLFF. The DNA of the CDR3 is TGTGCCAGCAGTTACTCTTCCGGGGGAAAACTGTTTTTT.

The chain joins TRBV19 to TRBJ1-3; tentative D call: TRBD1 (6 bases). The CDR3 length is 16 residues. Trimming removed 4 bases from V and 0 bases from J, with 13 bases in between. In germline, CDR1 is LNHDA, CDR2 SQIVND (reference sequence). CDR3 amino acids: CASSRRTDPSGNTIYF. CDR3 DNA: TGTGCCAGTAGTAGACGGACAGACCCCTCTGGAAACACCATATATTTT.

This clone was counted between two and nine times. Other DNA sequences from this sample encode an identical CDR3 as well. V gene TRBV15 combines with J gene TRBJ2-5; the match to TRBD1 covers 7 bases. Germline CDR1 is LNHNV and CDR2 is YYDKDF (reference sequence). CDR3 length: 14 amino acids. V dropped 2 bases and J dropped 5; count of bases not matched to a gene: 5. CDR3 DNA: TGTGCCACCAGCAGATCCGGACAGGTCGAGACCCAGTACTTC. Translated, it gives CATSRSGQVETQYF.

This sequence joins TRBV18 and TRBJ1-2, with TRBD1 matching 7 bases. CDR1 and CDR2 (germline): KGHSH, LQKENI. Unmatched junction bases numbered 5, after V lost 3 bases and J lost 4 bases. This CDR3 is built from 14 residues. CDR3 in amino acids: CASSPGDRAYGYTF. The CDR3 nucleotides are TGTGCCAGCTCACCCGGGGACAGAGCCTATGGCTACACCTTC.

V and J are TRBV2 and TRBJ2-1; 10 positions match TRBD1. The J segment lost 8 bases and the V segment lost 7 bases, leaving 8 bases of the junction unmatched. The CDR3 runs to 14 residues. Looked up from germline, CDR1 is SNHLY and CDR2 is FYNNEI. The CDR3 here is CASNKGQGSDEQFF. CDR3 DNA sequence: TGTGCCAGCAATAAGGGACAGGGGAGCGATGAGCAGTTCTTC.

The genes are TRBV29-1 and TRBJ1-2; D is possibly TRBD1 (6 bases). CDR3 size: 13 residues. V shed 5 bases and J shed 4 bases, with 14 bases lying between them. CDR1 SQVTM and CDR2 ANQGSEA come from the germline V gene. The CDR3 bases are TGCAGCGTTCGAGGGGGGGTAACCTATGGCTACACCTTC. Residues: CSVRGGVTYGYTF.

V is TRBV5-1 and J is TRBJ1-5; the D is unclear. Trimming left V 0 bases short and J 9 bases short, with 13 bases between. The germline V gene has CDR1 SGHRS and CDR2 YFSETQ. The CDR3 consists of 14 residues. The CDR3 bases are TGCGCCAGCAGCTTGGAGGTCGGGAATTGGCCCCAGCATTTT. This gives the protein CASSLEVGNWPQHF.

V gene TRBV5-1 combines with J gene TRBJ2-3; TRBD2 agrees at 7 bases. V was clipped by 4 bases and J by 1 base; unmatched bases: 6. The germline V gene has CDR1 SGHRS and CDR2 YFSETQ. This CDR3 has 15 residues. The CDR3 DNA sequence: TGCGCCAGCAGCCAACGGGGGGTTCGCACAGATACGCAGTATTTT. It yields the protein CASSQRGVRTDTQYF.

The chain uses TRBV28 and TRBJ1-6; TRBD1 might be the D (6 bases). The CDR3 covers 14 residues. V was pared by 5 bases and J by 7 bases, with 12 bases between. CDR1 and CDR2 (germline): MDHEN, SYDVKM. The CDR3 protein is CASSSQGTNSPLHF. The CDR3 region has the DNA TGTGCCAGCAGTAGTCAGGGGACAAATTCACCCCTCCACTTT.

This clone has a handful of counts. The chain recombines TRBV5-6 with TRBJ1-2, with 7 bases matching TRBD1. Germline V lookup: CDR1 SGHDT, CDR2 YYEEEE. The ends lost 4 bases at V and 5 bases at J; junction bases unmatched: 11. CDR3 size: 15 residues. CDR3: CASSRWDSEYYGYTF. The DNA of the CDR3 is TGTGCCAGCAGCCGATGGGACAGTGAATATTATGGCTACACCTTC.

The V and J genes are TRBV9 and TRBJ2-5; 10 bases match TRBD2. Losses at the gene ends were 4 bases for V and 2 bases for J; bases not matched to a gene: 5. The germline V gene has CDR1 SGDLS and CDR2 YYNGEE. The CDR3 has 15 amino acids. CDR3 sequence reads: CASSRRTSGQETQYF. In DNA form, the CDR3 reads TGTGCCAGCAGCAGACGGACTAGCGGACAAGAGACCCAGTACTTC.

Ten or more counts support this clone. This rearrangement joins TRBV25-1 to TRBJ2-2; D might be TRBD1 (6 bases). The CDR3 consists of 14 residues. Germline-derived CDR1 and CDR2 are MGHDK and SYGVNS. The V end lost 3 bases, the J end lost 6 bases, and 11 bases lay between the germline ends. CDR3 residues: CASSDRGMAGELFF. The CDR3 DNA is TGTGCCAGCAGTGACAGGGGAATGGCCGGGGAGCTGTTTTTT.

The DNA for the CDR3 is TGTGCCAGCGAGGAGAGGGGGCTCACAGATACGCAGTATTTT. It is translated as CASEERGLTDTQYF. V usage is TRBV7-4 and J usage is TRBJ2-3, with 7 positions matching TRBD1. This CDR3 is built from 14 residues. The germline CDR1 and CDR2 sequences are SGHVT and SQSDAQ. V was pared by 8 bases and J by 2 bases, with 7 bases of the junction left unmatched.

The CDR3 DNA sequence: TGTGCCAGTAGCCAAGGACAGGGGGGGACTGAAGCTTTCTTT. Translated: CASSQGQGGTEAFF. The V call is TRBV19, the J call TRBJ1-1; 10 nucleotides agree with TRBD1. The CDR3 covers 14 residues. The V and J ends lost 6 bases and 5 bases, in that order; junction bases with no gene match: 6. Germline lookup yields CDR1 LNHDA and CDR2 SQIVND (reference sequence).

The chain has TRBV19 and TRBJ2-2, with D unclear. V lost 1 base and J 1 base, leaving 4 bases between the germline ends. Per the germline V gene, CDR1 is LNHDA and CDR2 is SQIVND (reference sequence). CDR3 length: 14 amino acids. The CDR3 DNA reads TGTGCCAGTAGTATAGTAGAGAACACCGGGGAGCTGTTTTTT. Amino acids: CASSIVENTGELFF.

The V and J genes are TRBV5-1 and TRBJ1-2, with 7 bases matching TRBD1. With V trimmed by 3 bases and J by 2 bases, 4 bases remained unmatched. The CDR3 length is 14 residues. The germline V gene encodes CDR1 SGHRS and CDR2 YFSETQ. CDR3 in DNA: TGCGCCAGCAGCTACGAACAGGGGAACTATGGCTACACCTTC. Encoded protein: CASSYEQGNYGYTF.

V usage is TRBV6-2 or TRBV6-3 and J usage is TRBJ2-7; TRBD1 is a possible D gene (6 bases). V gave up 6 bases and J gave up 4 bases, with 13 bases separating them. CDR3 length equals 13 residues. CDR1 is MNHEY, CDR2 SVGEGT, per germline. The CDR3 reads CASSTGSLYEQYF. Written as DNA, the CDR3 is TGTGCCAGCAGCACAGGGTCTTTGTACGAGCAGTACTTC.

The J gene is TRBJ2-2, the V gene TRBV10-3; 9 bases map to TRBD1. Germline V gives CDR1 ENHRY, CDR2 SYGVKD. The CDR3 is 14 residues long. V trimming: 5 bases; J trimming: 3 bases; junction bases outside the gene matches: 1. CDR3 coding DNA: TGTGCCATCAGTCGGGACAGGGACACCGGGGAGCTGTTTTTT. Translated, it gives CAISRDRDTGELFF.

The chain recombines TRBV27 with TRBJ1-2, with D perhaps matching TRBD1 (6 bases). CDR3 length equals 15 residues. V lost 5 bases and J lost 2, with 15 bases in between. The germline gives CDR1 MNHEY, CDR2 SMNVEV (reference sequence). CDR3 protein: CASSPAGTRNYGYTF. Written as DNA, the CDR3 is TGTGCCAGCAGTCCCGCCGGGACAAGAAACTATGGCTACACCTTC.